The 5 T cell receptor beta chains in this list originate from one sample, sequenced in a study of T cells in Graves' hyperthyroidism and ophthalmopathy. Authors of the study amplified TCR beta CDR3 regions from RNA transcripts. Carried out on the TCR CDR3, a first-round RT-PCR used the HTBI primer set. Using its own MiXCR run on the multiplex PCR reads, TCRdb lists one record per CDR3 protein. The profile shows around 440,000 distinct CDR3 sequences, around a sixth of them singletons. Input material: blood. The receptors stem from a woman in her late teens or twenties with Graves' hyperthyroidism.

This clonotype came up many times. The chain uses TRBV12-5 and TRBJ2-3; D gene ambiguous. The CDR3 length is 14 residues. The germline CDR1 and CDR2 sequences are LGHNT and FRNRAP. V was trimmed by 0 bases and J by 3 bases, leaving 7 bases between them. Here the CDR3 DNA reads TGTGCTAGTGGTTTGGTATTCGGGACAGATACGCAGTATTTT. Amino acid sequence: CASGLVFGTDTQYF.

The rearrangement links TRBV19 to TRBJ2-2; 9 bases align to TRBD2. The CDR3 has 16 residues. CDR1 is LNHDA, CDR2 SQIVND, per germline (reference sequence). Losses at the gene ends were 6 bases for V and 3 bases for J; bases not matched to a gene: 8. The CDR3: CASRVRGGTDTGELFF. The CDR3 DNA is TGTGCCAGTAGGGTGCGGGGGGGCACGGACACCGGGGAGCTGTTTTTT.

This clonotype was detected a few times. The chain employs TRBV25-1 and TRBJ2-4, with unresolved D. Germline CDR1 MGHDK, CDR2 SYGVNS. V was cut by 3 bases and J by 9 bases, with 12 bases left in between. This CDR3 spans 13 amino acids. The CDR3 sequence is CASSEERGSIQYF. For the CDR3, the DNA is TGTGCCAGCAGTGAGGAGCGCGGTAGCATTCAGTACTTC.

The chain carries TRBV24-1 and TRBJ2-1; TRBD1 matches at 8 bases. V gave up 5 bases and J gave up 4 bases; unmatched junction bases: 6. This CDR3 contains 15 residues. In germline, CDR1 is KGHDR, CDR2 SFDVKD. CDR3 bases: TGTGCCACCAGTGCGACGGACAGGGAGTACAATGAGCAGTTCTTC. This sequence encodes CATSATDREYNEQFF.

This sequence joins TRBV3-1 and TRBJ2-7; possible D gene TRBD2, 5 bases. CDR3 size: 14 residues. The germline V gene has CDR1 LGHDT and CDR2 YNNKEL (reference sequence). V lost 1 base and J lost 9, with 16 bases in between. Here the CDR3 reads CASSQGPEGSGQYF. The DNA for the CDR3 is TGTGCCAGCAGCCAAGGACCTGAGGGCAGCGGGCAGTACTTC.